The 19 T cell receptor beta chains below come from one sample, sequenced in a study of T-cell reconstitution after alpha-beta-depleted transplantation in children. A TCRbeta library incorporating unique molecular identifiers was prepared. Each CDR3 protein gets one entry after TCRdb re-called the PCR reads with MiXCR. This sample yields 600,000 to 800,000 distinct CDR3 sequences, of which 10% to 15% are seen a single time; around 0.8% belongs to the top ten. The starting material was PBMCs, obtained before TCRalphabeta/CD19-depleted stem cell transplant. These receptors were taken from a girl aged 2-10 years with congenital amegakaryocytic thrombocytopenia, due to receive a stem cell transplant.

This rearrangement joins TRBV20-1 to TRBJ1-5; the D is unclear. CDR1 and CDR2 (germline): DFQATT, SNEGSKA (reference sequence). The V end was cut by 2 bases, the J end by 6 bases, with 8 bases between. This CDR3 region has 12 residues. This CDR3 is CSARKFGQPQHF. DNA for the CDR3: TGCAGTGCTAGAAAGTTCGGTCAGCCCCAGCATTTT.

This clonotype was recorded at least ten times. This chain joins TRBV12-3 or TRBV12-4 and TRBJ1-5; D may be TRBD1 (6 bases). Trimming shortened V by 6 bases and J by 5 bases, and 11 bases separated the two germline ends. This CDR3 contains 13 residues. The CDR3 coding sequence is TGTGCCAGCAGCCCGGACAGAGATCAGCCCCAGCATTTT. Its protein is CASSPDRDQPQHF.

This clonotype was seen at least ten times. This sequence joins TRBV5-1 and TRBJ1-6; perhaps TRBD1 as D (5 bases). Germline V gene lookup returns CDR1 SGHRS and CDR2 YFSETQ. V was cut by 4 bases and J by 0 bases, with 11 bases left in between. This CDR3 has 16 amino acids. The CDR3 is CASSRGTDSYNSPLHF. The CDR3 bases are TGCGCCAGCAGCCGAGGGACGGACTCCTATAATTCACCCCTCCACTTT.

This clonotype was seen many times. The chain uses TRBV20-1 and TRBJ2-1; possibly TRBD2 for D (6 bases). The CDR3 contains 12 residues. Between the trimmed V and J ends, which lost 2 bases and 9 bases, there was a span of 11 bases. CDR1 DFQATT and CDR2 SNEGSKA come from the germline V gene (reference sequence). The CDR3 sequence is CSARRRESEQFF. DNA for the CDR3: TGCAGTGCTAGAAGGAGGGAAAGTGAGCAGTTCTTC.

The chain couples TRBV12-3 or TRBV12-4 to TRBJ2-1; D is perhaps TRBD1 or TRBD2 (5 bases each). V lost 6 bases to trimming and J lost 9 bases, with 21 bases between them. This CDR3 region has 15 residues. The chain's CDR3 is CASSSPTGPWGEQFF. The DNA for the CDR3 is TGTGCCAGCAGCTCCCCAACGGGGCCGTGGGGTGAGCAGTTCTTC.

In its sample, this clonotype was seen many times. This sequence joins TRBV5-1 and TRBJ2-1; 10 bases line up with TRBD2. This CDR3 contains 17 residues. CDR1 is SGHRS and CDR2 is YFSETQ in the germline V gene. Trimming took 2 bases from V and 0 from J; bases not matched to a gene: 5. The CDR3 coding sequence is TGCGCCAGCAGCTTCTATAGCGGGGGGAGCTCCTACAATGAGCAGTTCTTC. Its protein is CASSFYSGGSSYNEQFF.

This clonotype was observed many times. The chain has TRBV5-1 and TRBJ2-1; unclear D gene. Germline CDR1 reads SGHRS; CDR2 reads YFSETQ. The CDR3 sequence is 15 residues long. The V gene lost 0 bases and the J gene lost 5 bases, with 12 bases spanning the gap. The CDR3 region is CASSLGDRKDNEQFF. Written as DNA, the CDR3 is TGCGCCAGCAGCTTGGGTGACCGCAAGGACAATGAGCAGTTCTTC.

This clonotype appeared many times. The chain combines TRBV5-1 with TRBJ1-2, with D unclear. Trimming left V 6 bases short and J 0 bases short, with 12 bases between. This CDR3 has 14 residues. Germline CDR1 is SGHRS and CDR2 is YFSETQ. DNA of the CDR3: TGCGCCAGCACCTCTCTCCATCCTAACTATGGCTACACCTTC. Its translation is CASTSLHPNYGYTF.

In DNA form, the CDR3 reads TGTGCCAGCAGAGACCCAACCCGGACAGCGAACACTGAAGCTTTCTTT. It specifies CASRDPTRTANTEAFF. This chain links TRBV28 with TRBJ1-1, with a tentative D call TRBD1 (6 bases). Germline values: CDR1 MDHEN, CDR2 SYDVKM. The V end was cut by 6 bases, the J end by 1 base, with 18 bases between. There are 16 residues in the CDR3.

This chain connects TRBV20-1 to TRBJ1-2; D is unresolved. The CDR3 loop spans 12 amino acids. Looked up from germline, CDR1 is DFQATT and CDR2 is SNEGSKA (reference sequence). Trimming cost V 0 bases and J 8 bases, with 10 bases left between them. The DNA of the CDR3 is TGCAGTGCTAGAGATACCCCGACGGGCTACACCTTC. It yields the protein CSARDTPTGYTF.

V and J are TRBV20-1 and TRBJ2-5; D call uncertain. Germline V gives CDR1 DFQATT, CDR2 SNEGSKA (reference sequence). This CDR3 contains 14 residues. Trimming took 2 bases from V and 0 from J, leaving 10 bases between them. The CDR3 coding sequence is TGCAGTGCTAGAAACGGGCAGGACCAAGAGACCCAGTACTTC. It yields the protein CSARNGQDQETQYF.

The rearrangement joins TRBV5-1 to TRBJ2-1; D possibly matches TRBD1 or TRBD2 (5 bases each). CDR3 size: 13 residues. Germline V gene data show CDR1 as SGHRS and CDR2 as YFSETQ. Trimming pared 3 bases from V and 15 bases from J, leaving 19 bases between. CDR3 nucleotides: TGCGCCAGCAGCTACCGACAGCGTAGCGATCGGTTCTTC. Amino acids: CASSYRQRSDRFF.

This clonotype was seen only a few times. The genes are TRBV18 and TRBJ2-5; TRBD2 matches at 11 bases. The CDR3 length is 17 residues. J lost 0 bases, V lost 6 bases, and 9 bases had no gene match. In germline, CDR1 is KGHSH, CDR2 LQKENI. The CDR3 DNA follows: TGTGCCAGCTCCTCGGGACTAGCGGAGAAGTACCAAGAGACCCAGTACTTC. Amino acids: CASSSGLAEKYQETQYF.

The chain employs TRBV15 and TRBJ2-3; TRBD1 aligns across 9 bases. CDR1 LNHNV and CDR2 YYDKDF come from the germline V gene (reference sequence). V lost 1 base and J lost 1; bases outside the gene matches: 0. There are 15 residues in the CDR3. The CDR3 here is CATSRGTGGTDTQYF. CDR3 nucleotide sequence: TGTGCCACCAGCAGAGGGACAGGGGGCACAGATACGCAGTATTTT.

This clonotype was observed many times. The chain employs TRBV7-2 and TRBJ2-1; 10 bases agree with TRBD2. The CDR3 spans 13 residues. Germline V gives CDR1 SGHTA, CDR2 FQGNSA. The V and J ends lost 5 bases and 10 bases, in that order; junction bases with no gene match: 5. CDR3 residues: CASSELAGTEQFF. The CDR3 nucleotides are TGTGCCAGCAGCGAACTAGCGGGGACCGAGCAGTTCTTC.

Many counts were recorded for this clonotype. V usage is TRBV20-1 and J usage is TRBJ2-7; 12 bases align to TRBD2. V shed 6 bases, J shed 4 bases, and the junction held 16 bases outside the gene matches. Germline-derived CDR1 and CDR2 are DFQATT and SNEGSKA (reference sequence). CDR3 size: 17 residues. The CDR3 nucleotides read TGCAGTGCCCCAGCCGGACTAGCGGGAAAGGAGGTGTACGAGCAGTACTTC. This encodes CSAPAGLAGKEVYEQYF.

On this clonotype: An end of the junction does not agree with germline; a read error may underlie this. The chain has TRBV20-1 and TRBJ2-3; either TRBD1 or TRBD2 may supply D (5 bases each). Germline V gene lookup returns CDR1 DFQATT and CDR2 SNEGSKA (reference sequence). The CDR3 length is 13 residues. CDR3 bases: TGCAGTGCCAGAGGGGCACTCACAGATACGCAGTATTTT. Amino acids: CSARGALTDTQYF.

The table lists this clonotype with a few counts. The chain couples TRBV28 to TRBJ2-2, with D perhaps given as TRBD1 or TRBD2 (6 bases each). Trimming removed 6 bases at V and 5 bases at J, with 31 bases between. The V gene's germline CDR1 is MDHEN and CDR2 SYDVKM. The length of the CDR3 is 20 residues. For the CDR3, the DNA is TGTGCCAGCAGACAAGGGGGAGGCAGCCTCGCTTTCCGACTTACCGGGGAGCTGTTTTTT. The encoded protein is CASRQGGGSLAFRLTGELFF. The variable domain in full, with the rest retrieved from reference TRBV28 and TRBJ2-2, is DVKVTQSSRYLVKRTGEKVFLECVQDMDHENMFWYRQDPGLGLRLIYFSYDVKMKEKGDIPEGYSVSREKKERFSLILESASTNQTSMYLCASRQGGGSLAFRLTGELFFGEGSRLTVL.

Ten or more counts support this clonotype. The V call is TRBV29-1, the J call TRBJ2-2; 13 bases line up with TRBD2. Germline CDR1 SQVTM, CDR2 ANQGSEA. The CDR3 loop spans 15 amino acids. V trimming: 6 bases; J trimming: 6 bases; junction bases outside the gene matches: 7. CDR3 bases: TGCAGCGTCGGACTAGCGGGAGCGGGAGCCGGGGAGCTGTTTTTT. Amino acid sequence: CSVGLAGAGAGELFF.